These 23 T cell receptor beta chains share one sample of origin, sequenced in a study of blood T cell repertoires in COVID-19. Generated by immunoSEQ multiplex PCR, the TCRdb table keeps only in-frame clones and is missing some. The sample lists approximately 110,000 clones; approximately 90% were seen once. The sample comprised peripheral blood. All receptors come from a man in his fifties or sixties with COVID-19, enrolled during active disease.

The CDR3 DNA follows: TGTGCCAGCAGCTTAACACAGGGGGTCCACAATGAGCAGTTCTTC. Translation gives CASSLTQGVHNEQFF. The V gene is TRBV13, the J gene TRBJ2-1, with TRBD1 matching over 8 bases. The CDR3 is 15 residues long. Germline V CDR1 and CDR2: PRHDT, FYEKMQ (reference sequence). V shed 2 bases, J shed 5 bases, and the junction held 5 bases outside the gene matches.

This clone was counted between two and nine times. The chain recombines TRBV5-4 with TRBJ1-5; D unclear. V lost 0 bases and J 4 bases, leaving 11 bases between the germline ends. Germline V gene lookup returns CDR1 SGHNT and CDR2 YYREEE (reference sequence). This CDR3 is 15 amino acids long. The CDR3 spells CASSLVVYWNQPQHF. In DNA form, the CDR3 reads TGTGCCAGCAGCTTGGTAGTGTACTGGAATCAGCCCCAGCATTTT.

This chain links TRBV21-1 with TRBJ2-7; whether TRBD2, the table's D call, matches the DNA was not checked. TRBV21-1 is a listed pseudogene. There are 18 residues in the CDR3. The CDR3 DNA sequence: TGTGCCAGCAGCAAAGTCCTAGCGGGAGGGCCTTCTTCCTACGAGCAGTACGTC. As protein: CASSKVLAGGPSSYEQYV.

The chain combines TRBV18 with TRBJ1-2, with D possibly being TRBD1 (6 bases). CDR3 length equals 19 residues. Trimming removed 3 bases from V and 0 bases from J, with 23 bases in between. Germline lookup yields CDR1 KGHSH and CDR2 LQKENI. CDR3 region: CASSPGARLQLHTNYGYTF. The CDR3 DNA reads TGTGCCAGCTCACCGGGGGCGCGACTCCAACTACACACTAACTATGGCTACACCTTC. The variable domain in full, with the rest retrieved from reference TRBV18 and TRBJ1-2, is NAGVMQNPRHLVRRRGQEARLRCSPMKGHSHVYWYRQLPEEGLKFMVYLQKENIIDESGMPKERFSAEFPKEGPSILRIQQVVRGDSAAYFCASSPGARLQLHTNYGYTFGSGTRLTVV.

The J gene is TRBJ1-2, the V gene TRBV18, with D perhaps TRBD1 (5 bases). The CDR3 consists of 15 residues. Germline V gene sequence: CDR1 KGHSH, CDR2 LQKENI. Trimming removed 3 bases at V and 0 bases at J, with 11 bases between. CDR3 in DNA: TGTGCCAGCTCACCTCTTCAGGGCGCTAACTATGGCTACACCTTC. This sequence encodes CASSPLQGANYGYTF.

In DNA form, the CDR3 reads TGCGCCAGCAGCTTGGGGGTAGCTGCAGATACGCAGTATTTT. Translating gives CASSLGVAADTQYF. J is TRBJ2-3 and V is TRBV5-1; D unresolved. The CDR3 has 14 residues. Per germline, CDR1 SGHRS and CDR2 YFSETQ. The V and J ends lost 0 bases and 4 bases respectively, with 9 bases between them.

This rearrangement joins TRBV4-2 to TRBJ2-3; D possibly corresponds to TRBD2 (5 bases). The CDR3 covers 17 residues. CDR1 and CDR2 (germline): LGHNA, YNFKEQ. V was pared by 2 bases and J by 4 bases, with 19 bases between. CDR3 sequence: CASSQRSLALWADTQYF. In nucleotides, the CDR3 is TGTGCCAGCAGCCAAAGATCCTTAGCGCTCTGGGCAGATACGCAGTATTTT.

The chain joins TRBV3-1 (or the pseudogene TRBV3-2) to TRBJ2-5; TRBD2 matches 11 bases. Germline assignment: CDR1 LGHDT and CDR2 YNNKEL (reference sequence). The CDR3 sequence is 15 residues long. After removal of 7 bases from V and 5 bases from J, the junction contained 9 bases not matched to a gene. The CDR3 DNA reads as TGTGCCAGCACAGATACTAGCGGGAGTGGGGAGACCCAGTACTTC. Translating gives CASTDTSGSGETQYF.

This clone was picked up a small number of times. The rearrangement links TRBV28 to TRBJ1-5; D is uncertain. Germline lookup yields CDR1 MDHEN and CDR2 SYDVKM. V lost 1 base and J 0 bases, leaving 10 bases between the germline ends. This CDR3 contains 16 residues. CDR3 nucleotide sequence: TGTGCCAGCAGTTTATTAGCCAGTAATAGCAATCAGCCCCAGCATTTT. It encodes CASSLLASNSNQPQHF.

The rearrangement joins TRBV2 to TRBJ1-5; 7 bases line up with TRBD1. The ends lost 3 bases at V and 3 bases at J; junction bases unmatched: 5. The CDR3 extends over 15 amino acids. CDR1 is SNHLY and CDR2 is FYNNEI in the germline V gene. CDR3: CASSDRGVNNQPQHF. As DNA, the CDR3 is TGTGCCAGCAGTGACAGGGGGGTGAACAATCAGCCCCAGCATTTT.

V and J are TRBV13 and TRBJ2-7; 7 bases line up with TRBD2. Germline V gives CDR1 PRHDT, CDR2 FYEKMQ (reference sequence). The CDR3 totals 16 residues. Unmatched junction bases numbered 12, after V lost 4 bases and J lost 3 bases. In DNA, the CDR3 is TGTGCCAGCAGCTGGAAAGGTCGGCTAGCGGACTACGAGCAGTACGTC. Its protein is CASSWKGRLADYEQYV.

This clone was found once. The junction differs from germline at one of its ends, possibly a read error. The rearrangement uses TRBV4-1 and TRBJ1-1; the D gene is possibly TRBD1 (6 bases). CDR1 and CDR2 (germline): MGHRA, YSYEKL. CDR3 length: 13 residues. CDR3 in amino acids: CASSQDRQDPLVF. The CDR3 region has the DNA TGCGCCAGCAGCCAAGATAGACAGGACCCGCTGGTCTTT.

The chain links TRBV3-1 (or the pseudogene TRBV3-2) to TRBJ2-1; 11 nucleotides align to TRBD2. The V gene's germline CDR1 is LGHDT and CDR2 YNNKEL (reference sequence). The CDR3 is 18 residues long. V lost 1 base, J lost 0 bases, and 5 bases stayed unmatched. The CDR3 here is CASSQADSGRVSYNEQFF. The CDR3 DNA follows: TGTGCCAGCAGCCAAGCTGATAGCGGGAGGGTCTCCTACAATGAGCAGTTCTTC.

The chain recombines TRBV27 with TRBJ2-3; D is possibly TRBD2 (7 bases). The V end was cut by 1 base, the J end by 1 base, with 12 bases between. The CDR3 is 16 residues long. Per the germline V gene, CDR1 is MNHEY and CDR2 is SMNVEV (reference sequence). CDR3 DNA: TGTGCCAGCAGTTTATACAGGGAGGGGGGCACAGATACGCAGTATTTT. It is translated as CASSLYREGGTDTQYF.

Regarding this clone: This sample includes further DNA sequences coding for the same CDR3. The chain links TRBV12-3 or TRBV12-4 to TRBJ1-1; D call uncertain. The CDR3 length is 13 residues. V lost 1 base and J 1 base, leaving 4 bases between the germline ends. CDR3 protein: CASSLGQNTEAFF. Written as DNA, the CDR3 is TGTGCCAGCAGTTTAGGGCAGAACACTGAAGCTTTCTTT.

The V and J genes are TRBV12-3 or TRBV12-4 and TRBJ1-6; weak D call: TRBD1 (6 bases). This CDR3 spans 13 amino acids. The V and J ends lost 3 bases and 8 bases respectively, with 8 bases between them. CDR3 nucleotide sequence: TGTGCCAGCAGTTTGAAGGGGGATTCACCCCTCCACTTT. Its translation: CASSLKGDSPLHF.

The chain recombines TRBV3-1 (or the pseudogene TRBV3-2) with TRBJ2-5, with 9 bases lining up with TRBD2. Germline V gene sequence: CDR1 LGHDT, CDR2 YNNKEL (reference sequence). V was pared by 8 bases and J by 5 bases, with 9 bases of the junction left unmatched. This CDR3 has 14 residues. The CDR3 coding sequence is TGTGCCAGCTCCGACCTAGCGGGACTGGAGACCCAGTACTTC. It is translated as CASSDLAGLETQYF.

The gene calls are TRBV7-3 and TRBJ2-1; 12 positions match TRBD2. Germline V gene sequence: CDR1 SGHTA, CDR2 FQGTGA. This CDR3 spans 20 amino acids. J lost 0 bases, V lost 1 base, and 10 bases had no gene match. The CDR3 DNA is TGTGCCAGCAGCTTAATCCCCGTACTAGCGGGAGGAAGCTCCTACAATGAGCAGTTCTTC. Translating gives CASSLIPVLAGGSSYNEQFF.

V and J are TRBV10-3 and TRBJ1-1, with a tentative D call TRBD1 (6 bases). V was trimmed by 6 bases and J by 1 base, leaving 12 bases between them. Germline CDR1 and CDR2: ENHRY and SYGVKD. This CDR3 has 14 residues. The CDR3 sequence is CAISDGQPNTEAFF. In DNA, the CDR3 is TGTGCCATCAGCGACGGACAGCCGAACACTGAAGCTTTCTTT.

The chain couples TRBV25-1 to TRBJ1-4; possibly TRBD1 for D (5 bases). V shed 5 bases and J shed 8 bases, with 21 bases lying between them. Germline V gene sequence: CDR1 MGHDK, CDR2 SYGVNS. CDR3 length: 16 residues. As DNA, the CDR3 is TGTGCCAGCAGTCCAGGGTCGGATGGGGTATGGGAAAAACTGTTTTTT. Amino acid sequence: CASSPGSDGVWEKLFF.

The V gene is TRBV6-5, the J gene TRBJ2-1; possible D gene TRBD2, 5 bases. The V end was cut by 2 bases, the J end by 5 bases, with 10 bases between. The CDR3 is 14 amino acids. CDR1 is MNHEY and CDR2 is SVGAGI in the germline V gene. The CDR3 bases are TGTGCCAGCAGTTACCACTCTAGCAACAATGAGCAGTTCTTC. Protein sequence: CASSYHSSNNEQFF.

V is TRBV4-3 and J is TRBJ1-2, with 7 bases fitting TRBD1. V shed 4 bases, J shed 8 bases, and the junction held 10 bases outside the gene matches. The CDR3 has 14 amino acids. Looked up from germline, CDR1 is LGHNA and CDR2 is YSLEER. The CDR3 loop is CASSLLTGADGYTF. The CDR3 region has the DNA TGCGCCAGCAGCCTACTTACAGGGGCAGACGGCTACACCTTC.

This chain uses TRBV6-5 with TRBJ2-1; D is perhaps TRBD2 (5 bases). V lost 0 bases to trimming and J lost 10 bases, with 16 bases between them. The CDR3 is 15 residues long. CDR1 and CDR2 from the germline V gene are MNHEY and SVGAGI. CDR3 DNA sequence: TGTGCCAGCAGTTACTCGATAGGCAGCACGGGGGAGCAGTTCTTC. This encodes CASSYSIGSTGEQFF.